This TCR beta chain originates from a study of blood T cell repertoires in COVID-19. Study-level information: Whether acute or convalescent, the COVID-19 samples came from the United States, Italy and Spain. Sources were T cells, B-cell-depleted T cells, or PBMCs; the material itself was cDNA or gDNA.

CDR3 length: 14 amino acids. CDR1 and CDR2 (germline): SGHAT, FQDESV (reference sequence). V shed 6 bases and J shed 0 bases, with 9 bases lying between them. Methods used by the authors: Amplification with reference gene primers provided the estimates of nucleated cell counts. Data came from immunoSEQ multiplex PCR; TCRdb stores just in-frame clones and leaves some out. V and J calls plus clone size are reproduced from that table; the DNA served to infer D and trimming. The repertoire has tens of thousands of clones, approximately 78% of them found once; the top ten carry more than 7.5%. The receptor comes from a woman at least 80 years old with acute or convalescent COVID-19. Sequenced sample: peripheral blood. The chain combines TRBV11-1 with TRBJ2-1, with D perhaps TRBD2 (6 bases). For the CDR3, the DNA is TGTGCCAGCAGGCGGGGAAGCTCCTACAATGAGCAGTTCTTC. It encodes CASRRGSSYNEQFF.